The 11 T cell receptor beta chains listed next were all sequenced from one sample in a study of T cells expressing NK-cell markers. After re-calling the 5' RACE reads, TCRdb lists one entry per CDR3 protein, DNA absent. This sample's table has 150,000 or so distinct CDR3 sequences. Sequences were obtained from blood T cells: a sorted CD56 or NKG2C T cell subset, CD4+ or CD8+ T cells, or bulk PBMC T cells (not recorded which). Receptors originate from a woman aged 45-65 years in good health.

This rearrangement joins TRBV29-1 to TRBJ2-5; the D gene TCRdb calls, TRBD2, cannot be checked with no DNA. The CDR3 is 14 amino acids. Germline lookup yields CDR1 SQVTM and CDR2 ANQGSEA. The CDR3 spells CSVDWGQAQGTQYF.

CDR3 region: CASGPDTGELFF. The chain links TRBV6-5 to TRBJ2-2. Germline values: CDR1 MNHEY, CDR2 SVGAGI. There are 12 residues in the CDR3.

This chain links TRBV6-5 with TRBJ1-3. Germline lookup yields CDR1 MNHEY and CDR2 SVGAGI. This CDR3 has 12 amino acids. This chain's CDR3 is CASSSSADTIYF.

The chain recombines TRBV27 with TRBJ2-1; TCRdb proposes TRBD2, but this gene call is untestable without DNA. Germline CDR1 is MNHEY and CDR2 is SMNVEV (reference sequence). The CDR3 has 14 amino acids. The CDR3 sequence is CASGSLSSYNEQFF.

This chain joins TRBV3-1 and TRBJ2-5; TCRdb lists TRBD2, though no DNA is available to test this call. Germline V gives CDR1 LGHDT, CDR2 YNNKEL (reference sequence). The CDR3 runs 16 residues. CDR3 loop: CASSQGEGGVRETQYF.

The chain uses TRBV12-3 or TRBV12-4 and TRBJ2-3; absent DNA, TCRdb's TRBD1 call cannot be checked. The CDR3 totals 13 residues. The CDR3: CATGTFVADTQYF.

V gene TRBV3-1 combines with J gene TRBJ2-1; the TCRdb call, TRBD2, lacks DNA for checking. Germline V gene data show CDR1 as LGHDT and CDR2 as YNNKEL (reference sequence). The CDR3 is 16 residues long. CDR3 in amino acids: CASSQRPGTSNYEQFF.

This rearrangement joins TRBV5-1 to TRBJ2-5; TCRdb's D call, TRBD2, is unchecked because there is no DNA. The CDR3 is 15 residues long. Germline loops: CDR1 SGHRS, CDR2 YFSETQ. This chain's CDR3 is CASSDPAGGPETQYF. The whole variable domain, remainder taken from reference TRBV5-1 and TRBJ2-5, is KAGVTQTPRYLIKTRGQQVTLSCSPISGHRSVSWYQQTPGQGLQFLFEYFSETQRNKGNFPGRFSGRQFSNSRSEMNVSTLELGDSALYLCASSDPAGGPETQYFGPGTRLLVL.

The J gene is TRBJ2-1, the V gene TRBV13; there is no DNA to check the TCRdb D call of TRBD1. The germline V gene has CDR1 PRHDT and CDR2 FYEKMQ (reference sequence). This CDR3 comprises 15 residues. The CDR3 protein is CASTPTPRDYNEQFF.

This chain links TRBV5-1 with TRBJ2-5; the D call from TCRdb, TRBD2, cannot be confirmed without DNA. This CDR3 has 15 amino acids. Germline CDR1 is SGHRS and CDR2 is YFSETQ. CDR3 protein: CASSYLAGVEETQYF.

This clonotype is medium-sized (0.01 to 0.1%) by frequency. V usage is TRBV4-1 and J usage is TRBJ2-2; TCRdb designates TRBD2, a call that cannot be tested without DNA. The CDR3 covers 18 residues. CDR1 and CDR2 from the germline V gene are MGHRA and YSYEKL. The CDR3 protein is CASSLLLGREGPGGELFF.